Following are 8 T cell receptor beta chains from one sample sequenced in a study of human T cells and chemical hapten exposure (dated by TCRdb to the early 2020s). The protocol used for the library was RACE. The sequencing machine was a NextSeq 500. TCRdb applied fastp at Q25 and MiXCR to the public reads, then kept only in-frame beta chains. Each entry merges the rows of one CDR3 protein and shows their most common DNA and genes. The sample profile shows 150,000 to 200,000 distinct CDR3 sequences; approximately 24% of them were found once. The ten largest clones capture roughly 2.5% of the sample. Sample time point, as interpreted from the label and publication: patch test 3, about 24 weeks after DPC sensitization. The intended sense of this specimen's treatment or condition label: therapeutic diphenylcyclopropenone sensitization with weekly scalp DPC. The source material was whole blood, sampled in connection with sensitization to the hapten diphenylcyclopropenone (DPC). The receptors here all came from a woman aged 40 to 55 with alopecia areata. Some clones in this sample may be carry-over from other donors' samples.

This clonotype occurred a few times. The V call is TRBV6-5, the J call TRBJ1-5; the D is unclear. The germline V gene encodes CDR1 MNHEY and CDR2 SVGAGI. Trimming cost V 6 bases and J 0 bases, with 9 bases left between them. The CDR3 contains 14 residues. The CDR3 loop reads CASSNLHSNQPQHF. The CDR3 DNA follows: TGTGCCAGCAGCAACTTACATAGCAATCAGCCCCAGCATTTT.

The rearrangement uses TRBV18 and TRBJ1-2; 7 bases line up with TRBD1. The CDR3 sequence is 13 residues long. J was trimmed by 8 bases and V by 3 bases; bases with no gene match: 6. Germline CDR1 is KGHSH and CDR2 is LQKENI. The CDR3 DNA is TGTGCCAGCTCACCCCAACAGGGGATAGGCTACACCTTC. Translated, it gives CASSPQQGIGYTF.

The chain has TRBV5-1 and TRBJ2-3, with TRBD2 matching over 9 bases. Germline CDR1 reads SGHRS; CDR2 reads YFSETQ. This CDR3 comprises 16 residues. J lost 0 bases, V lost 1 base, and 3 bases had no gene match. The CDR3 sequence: CASSLRLAGSTDTQYF. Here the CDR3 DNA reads TGCGCCAGCAGCTTGCGGCTAGCGGGAAGCACAGATACGCAGTATTTT.

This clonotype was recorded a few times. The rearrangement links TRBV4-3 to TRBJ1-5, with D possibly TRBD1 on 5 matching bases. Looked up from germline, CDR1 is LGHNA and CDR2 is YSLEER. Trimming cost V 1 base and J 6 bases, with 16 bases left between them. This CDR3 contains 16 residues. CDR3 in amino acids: CASSQGVSGGVQPQHF. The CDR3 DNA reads TGCGCCAGCAGCCAAGGGGTGTCCGGGGGGGTTCAGCCCCAGCATTTT.

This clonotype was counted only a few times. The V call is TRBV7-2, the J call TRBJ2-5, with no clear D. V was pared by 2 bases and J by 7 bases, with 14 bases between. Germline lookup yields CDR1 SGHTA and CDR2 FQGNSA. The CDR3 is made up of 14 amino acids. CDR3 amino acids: CASSLNTKRATQYF. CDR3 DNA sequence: TGTGCCAGCAGCTTAAACACAAAGCGCGCGACCCAGTACTTC.

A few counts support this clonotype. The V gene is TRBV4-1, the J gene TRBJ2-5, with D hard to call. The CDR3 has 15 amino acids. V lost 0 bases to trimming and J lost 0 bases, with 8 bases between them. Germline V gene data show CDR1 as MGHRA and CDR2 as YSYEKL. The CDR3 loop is CASSQEGRNQETQYF. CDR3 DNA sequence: TGCGCCAGCAGCCAAGAGGGCCGAAACCAAGAGACCCAGTACTTC.

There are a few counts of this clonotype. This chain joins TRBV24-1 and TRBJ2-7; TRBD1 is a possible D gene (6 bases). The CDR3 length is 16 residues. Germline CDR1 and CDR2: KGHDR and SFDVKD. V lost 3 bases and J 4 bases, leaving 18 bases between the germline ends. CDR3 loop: CATSDTAVDSVYEQYF. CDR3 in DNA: TGTGCCACCAGTGATACGGCGGTGGACAGTGTTTACGAGCAGTACTTC.

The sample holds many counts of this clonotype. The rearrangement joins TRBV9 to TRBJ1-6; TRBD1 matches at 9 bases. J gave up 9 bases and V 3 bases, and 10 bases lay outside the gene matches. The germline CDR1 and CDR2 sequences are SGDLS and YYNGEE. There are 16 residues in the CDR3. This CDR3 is CASSARPGTGSSPLHF. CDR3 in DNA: TGTGCCAGCAGCGCAAGACCCGGGACAGGGAGTTCACCCCTCCACTTT.